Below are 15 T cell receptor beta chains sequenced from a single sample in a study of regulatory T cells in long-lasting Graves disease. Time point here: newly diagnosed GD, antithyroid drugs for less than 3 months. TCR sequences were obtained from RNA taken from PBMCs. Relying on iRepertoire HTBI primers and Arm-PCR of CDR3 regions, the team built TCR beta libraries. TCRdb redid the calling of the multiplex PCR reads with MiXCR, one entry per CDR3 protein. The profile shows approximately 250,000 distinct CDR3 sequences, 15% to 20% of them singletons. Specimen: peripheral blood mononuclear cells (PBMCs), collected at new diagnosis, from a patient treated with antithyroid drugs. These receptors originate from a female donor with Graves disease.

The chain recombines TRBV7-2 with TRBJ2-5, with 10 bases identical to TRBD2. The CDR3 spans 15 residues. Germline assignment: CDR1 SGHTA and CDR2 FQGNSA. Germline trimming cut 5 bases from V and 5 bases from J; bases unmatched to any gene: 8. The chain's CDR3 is CASSQSGRAVETQYF. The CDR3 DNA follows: TGTGCCAGCAGCCAAAGCGGGAGGGCCGTCGAGACCCAGTACTTC.

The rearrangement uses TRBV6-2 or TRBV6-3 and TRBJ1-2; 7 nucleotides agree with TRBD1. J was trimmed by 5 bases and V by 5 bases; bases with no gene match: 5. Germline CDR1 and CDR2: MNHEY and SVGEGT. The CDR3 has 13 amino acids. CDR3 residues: CASSAGQIYGYTF. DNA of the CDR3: TGTGCCAGCAGTGCGGGACAGATATATGGCTACACCTTC.

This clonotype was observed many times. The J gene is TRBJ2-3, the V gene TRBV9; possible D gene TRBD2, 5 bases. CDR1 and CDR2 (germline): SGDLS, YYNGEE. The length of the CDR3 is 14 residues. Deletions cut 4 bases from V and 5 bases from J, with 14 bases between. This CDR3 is CASSPHPGRDTQYF. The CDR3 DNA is TGTGCCAGCAGCCCCCACCCGGGGAGAGATACGCAGTATTTT.

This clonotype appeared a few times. CDR3 DNA sequence: TGTGCCAGCAGCCCCCGCTACCGGGACAGGCTATACGAGCAGTACTTC. It specifies CASSPRYRDRLYEQYF. The rearrangement uses TRBV14 and TRBJ2-7; TRBD1 matches at 8 bases. CDR1 is SGHDN and CDR2 is FVKESK in the germline V gene. There are 16 residues in the CDR3. V lost 4 bases to trimming and J lost 4 bases; unmatched junction nucleotides: 12.

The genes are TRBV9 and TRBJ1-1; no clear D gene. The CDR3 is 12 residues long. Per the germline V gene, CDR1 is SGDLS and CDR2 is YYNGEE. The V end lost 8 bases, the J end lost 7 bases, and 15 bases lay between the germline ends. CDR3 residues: CASKTDGSEAFF. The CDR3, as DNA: TGTGCCAGTAAGACGGACGGAAGTGAAGCTTTCTTT.

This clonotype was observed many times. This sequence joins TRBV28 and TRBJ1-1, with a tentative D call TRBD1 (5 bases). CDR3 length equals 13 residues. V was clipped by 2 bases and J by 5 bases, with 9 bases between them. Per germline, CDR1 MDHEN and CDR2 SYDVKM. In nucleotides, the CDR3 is TGTGCCAGCAGTTTAGAATGGGGGACTGAAGCTTTCTTT. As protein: CASSLEWGTEAFF.

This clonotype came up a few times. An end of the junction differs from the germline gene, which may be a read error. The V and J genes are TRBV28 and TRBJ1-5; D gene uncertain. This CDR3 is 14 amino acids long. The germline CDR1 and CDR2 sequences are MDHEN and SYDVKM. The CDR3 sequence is CANSFEQWNQPQHF. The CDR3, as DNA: TGTGCCAACAGTTTCGAACAGTGGAATCAGCCCCAGCATTTT. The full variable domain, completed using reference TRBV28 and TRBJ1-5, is DVKVTQSSRYLVKRTGEKVFLECVQDMDHENMFWYRQDPGLGLRLIYFSYDVKMKEKGDIPEGYSVSREKKERFSLILESASTNQTSMYLCANSFEQWNQPQHFGDGTRLSIL.

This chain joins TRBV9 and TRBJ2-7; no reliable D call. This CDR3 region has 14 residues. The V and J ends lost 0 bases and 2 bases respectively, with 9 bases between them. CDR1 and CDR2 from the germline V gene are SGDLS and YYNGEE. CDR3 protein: CASSVAQSPYEQYF. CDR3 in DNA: TGTGCCAGCAGCGTAGCACAGAGTCCCTACGAGCAGTACTTC.

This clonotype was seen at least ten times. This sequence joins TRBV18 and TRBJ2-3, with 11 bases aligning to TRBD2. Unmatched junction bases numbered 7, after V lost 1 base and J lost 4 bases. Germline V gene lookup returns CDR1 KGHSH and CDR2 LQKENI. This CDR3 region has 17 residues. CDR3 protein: CASSPRGLAGVADTQYF. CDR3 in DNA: TGTGCCAGCTCACCACGCGGACTAGCGGGCGTGGCAGATACGCAGTATTTT.

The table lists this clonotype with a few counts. The DNA for the CDR3 is TGTGCCAGCAGCCCAGATGGGGGGGCTATTAATGAAAAACTGTTTTTT. Protein product: CASSPDGGAINEKLFF. V gene TRBV9 combines with J gene TRBJ1-4, with D tentatively TRBD1 (6 bases). The germline V and J ends were trimmed by 4 bases and 4 bases, with 17 bases remaining between them. The CDR3 has 16 residues. Germline V gene lookup returns CDR1 SGDLS and CDR2 YYNGEE.

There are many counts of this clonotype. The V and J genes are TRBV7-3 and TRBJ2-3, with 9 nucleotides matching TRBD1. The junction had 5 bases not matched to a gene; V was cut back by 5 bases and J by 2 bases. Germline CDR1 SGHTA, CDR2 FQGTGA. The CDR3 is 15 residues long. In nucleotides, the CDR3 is TGTGCCAGCAGCCCCACAGGGGGCTTCACAGATACGCAGTATTTT. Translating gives CASSPTGGFTDTQYF.

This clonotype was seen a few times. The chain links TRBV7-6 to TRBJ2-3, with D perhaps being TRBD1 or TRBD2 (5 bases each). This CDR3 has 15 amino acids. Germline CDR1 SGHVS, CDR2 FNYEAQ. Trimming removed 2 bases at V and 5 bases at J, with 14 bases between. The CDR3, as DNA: TGTGCCAGCAGCTTATCGGGGCCTGGGCGAGATACGCAGTATTTT. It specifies CASSLSGPGRDTQYF. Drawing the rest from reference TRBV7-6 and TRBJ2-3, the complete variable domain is GAGVSQSPRYKVTKRGQDVALRCDPISGHVSLYWYRQALGQGPEFLTYFNYEAQQDKSGLPNDRFSAERPEGSISTLTIQRTEQRDSAMYRCASSLSGPGRDTQYFGPGTRLTVL.

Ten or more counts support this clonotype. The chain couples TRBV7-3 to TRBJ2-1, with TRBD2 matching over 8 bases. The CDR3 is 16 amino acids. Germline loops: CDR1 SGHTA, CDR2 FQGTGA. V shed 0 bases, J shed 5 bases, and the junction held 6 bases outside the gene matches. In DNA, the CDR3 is TGTGCCAGCAGCTTAACGCCTACACTAGCGGACAATGAGCAGTTCTTC. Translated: CASSLTPTLADNEQFF. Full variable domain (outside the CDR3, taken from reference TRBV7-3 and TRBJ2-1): GAGVSQTPSNKVTEKGKYVELRCDPISGHTALYWYRQSLGQGPEFLIYFQGTGAADDSGLPNDRFFAVRPEGSVSTLKIQRTERGDSAVYLCASSLTPTLADNEQFFGPGTRLTVL.

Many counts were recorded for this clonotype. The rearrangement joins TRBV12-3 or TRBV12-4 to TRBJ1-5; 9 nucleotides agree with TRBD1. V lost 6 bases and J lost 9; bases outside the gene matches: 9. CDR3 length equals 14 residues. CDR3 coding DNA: TGTGCCAGCAGCCGCCGAGGACAGGGGTCGCCCCAGCATTTT. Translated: CASSRRGQGSPQHF.

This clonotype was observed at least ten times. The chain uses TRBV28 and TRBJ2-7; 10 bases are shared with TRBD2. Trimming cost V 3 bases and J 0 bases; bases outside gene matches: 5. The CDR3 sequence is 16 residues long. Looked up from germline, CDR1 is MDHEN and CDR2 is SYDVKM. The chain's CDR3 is CASSFLGLAASYEQYF. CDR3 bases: TGTGCCAGCAGTTTCCTCGGACTAGCGGCCTCCTACGAGCAGTACTTC.